The 16 T cell receptor beta chains in this list originate from one sample, sequenced in a study of blood T cell repertoires in COVID-19. Generated by immunoSEQ multiplex PCR, the TCRdb table keeps only in-frame clones and is missing some. In the table there are about 100,000 clones, almost 80% of which are singletons. The sequenced material came from peripheral blood. These receptors were collected from a woman in her seventies with acute or convalescent COVID-19.

For the CDR3, the DNA is TGTGCCAGCAAGTCCGGACTCTCGGCGGAGACCCAGTACTTC. Amino acid sequence: CASKSGLSAETQYF. V and J are TRBV6-5 and TRBJ2-5; D is possibly TRBD2 (5 bases). This CDR3 is built from 14 residues. Germline V lookup: CDR1 MNHEY, CDR2 SVGAGI. V lost 7 bases to trimming and J lost 5 bases, with 17 bases between them.

The J gene is TRBJ1-2, the V gene TRBV5-6; 9 bases map to TRBD1. Per the germline V gene, CDR1 is SGHDT and CDR2 is YYEEEE. V shed 3 bases and J 8 bases; nucleotides not matched to a gene: 2. The CDR3 is 12 residues long. CDR3 in DNA: TGTGCCAGCAGCTGGACAGGGGAAGGCTACACCTTC. Translating it yields CASSWTGEGYTF. Together with reference TRBV5-6 and TRBJ1-2, the CDR3 gives the full variable domain: DAGVTQSPTHLIKTRGQQVTLRCSPKSGHDTVSWYQQALGQGPQFIFQYYEEEERQRGNFPDRFSGHQFPNYSSELNVNALLLGDSALYLCASSWTGEGYTFGSGTRLTVV.

The chain uses TRBV4-1 and TRBJ2-3; tentative D call: TRBD1 (5 bases). The germline CDR1 and CDR2 sequences are MGHRA and YSYEKL. This CDR3 has 15 amino acids. V was cut by 4 bases and J by 5 bases, with 16 bases left in between. CDR3 bases: TGCGCCAGCAGCCGCCCGAAAGGGGTAGGAGATACGCAGTATTTT. Translation gives CASSRPKGVGDTQYF.

The J gene is TRBJ2-1, the V gene TRBV5-1; D is unresolved. The V end was cut by 5 bases, the J end by 5 bases, with 5 bases between. Germline V gene sequence: CDR1 SGHRS, CDR2 YFSETQ. The CDR3 spans 11 residues. This CDR3 reads CASREHNEQFF. CDR3 sequence (DNA): TGCGCCAGCAGGGAGCACAATGAGCAGTTCTTC.

V gene TRBV25-1 combines with J gene TRBJ1-4, with D possibly TRBD1 on 5 matching bases. Germline lookup yields CDR1 MGHDK and CDR2 SYGVNS. The length of the CDR3 is 13 residues. Trimming removed 5 bases from V and 7 bases from J, with 11 bases in between. CDR3 residues: CASSIQGGEKLFF. In DNA, the CDR3 is TGTGCCAGCAGTATCCAGGGCGGTGAAAAACTGTTTTTT.

V gene TRBV27 combines with J gene TRBJ2-1, with D hard to call. Looked up from germline, CDR1 is MNHEY and CDR2 is SMNVEV (reference sequence). Trimming took 0 bases from V and 6 from J, leaving 9 bases between them. The CDR3 loop spans 14 amino acids. The CDR3 coding sequence is TGTGCCAGCAGTTTATCCCAAACGAGCAATGAGCAGTTCTTC. Protein sequence: CASSLSQTSNEQFF.

The chain couples TRBV7-2 to TRBJ2-3; 8 bases map to TRBD2. V trimming: 4 bases; J trimming: 1 base; junction bases outside the gene matches: 7. Germline V gene lookup returns CDR1 SGHTA and CDR2 FQGNSA. This CDR3 is 16 amino acids long. The CDR3 DNA sequence: TGTGCCAGCAGCTCCCGAGCGGGGGCGGGCACAGATACGCAGTATTTT. It encodes CASSSRAGAGTDTQYF.

This clone occurred many times. The genes are TRBV5-6 and TRBJ2-7, with 7 bases aligning to TRBD1. Germline-derived CDR1 and CDR2 are SGHDT and YYEEEE. This CDR3 is 12 amino acids long. The V gene end was trimmed by 0 bases and the J gene end by 10 bases; junction bases not matched to a gene: 4. The CDR3 DNA follows: TGTGCCAGCAGCTTGGAGGGGGCGGAACAGTACTTC. Translated: CASSLEGAEQYF.

The chain carries TRBV6-4 and TRBJ1-2, with D unclear. V was shortened by 5 bases and J by 2 bases, with 12 bases between the two germline ends. Looked up from germline, CDR1 is MRHNA and CDR2 is SNTAGT. The length of the CDR3 is 14 residues. DNA for the CDR3: TGTGCCAGCAGTCCAACCGACGGGAACTATGGCTACACCTTC. It specifies CASSPTDGNYGYTF.

This chain links TRBV28 with TRBJ2-5, with 9 bases fitting TRBD1. The ends lost 3 bases at V and 3 bases at J; junction bases unmatched: 5. In germline, CDR1 is MDHEN, CDR2 SYDVKM. CDR3 length: 15 amino acids. The CDR3 protein is CASSLPTGGEETQYF. Written as DNA, the CDR3 is TGTGCCAGCAGTTTGCCGACAGGGGGGGAAGAGACCCAGTACTTC.

The chain joins TRBV9 to TRBJ1-1; D perhaps matches TRBD1 (5 bases). The CDR3 sequence is 16 residues long. Per germline, CDR1 SGDLS and CDR2 YYNGEE. Trimming left V 1 base short and J 0 bases short, with 13 bases between. This chain's CDR3 is CASSVSTGTMNTEAFF. In nucleotides, the CDR3 is TGTGCCAGCAGCGTAAGTACAGGAACCATGAACACTGAAGCTTTCTTT.

The rearrangement uses TRBV7-8 and TRBJ2-3; D unclear. The CDR3 consists of 12 residues. V was clipped by 5 bases and J by 3 bases, with 6 bases between them. Looked up from germline, CDR1 is SGHVS and CDR2 is FQNEAQ. The CDR3 loop is CASSPRTDTQYF. The CDR3 region has the DNA TGTGCCAGCAGCCCTAGGACAGATACGCAGTATTTT. Combining the CDR3 with reference TRBV7-8 and TRBJ2-3 gives the whole variable domain GAGVSQSPRYKVAKRGQDVALRCDPISGHVSLFWYQQALGQGPEFLTYFQNEAQLDKSGLPSDRFFAERPEGSVSTLKIQRTQQEDSAVYLCASSPRTDTQYFGPGTRLTVL.

The chain uses TRBV10-3 and TRBJ2-2; 7 nucleotides match TRBD1. The CDR3 has 14 residues. V gave up 5 bases and J gave up 6 bases; unmatched junction bases: 6. From germline, CDR1 is ENHRY and CDR2 SYGVKD. The CDR3 bases are TGTGCCATCAGTACCGACAGGGCCCCCGGGGAGCTGTTTTTT. It specifies CAISTDRAPGELFF.

This clone was counted a few times. The chain has TRBV9 and TRBJ1-2; 7 positions match TRBD1. The germline V gene has CDR1 SGDLS and CDR2 YYNGEE. Unmatched junction bases numbered 3, after V lost 5 bases and J lost 5 bases. The CDR3 loop spans 12 amino acids. The CDR3, as DNA: TGTGCCAGCAGACGGGACAGTTATGGCTACACCTTC. As protein: CASRRDSYGYTF.

This clone was picked up one time. V and J are TRBV30 and TRBJ2-1, with TRBD2 matching 14 bases. Germline CDR1 and CDR2: GTSNPN and SVGIG (reference sequence). The CDR3 consists of 15 residues. The V gene end was trimmed by 4 bases and the J gene end by 8 bases; junction bases not matched to a gene: 7. CDR3 residues: CAWMSGLAGGYEQFF. The CDR3, as DNA: TGTGCCTGGATGTCCGGACTAGCGGGGGGTTATGAGCAGTTCTTC.

This clone has a handful of counts. Other DNA sequences in the sample encode the same CDR3. The chain couples TRBV5-4 to TRBJ1-1; the match to TRBD1 covers 7 bases. The V gene's germline CDR1 is SGHNT and CDR2 YYREEE (reference sequence). V lost 3 bases, J lost 1 base, and 3 bases stayed unmatched. This CDR3 spans 14 amino acids. The CDR3 loop reads CASSYRQGNTEAFF. The CDR3 region has the DNA TGTGCCAGCAGCTATCGACAGGGGAACACTGAAGCTTTCTTT.